This paragraph covers one T cell receptor beta chain sequence. The target antigen is unknown. This sample is drawn from a study of T cell responses to AZD1222 COVID-19 vaccine. Germline V gene sequence: CDR1 MNHEY, CDR2 SMNVEV (reference sequence). The V end was cut by 4 bases, the J end by 5 bases, with 14 bases between. This CDR3 is built from 14 residues. Using immunoSEQ multiplex PCR, the repertoire was profiled, and TCRdb retains in-frame clones only, with some absent. This sample has some 99,000 clones; around 87% occur once, and the top ten carry around 4.6%. Points from the study as a whole: The number of AZD1222 recipients seropositive at baseline was only five to seven. Vaccination with two AZD1222 doses was followed by a rise in Spike-specific TCR breadth and depth. Of spike-specific TCRs, nearly half reportedly target regions left unmutated in variants.

The chain recombines TRBV27 with TRBJ1-2; D possibly corresponds to TRBD1 (5 bases). The clonotype originates from an adult who received the AZD1222 COVID-19 vaccine. The sample here was peripheral blood, taken 28 days after the second AZD1222 dose. CDR3 protein: CASSSDRIGYGYTF. The CDR3 DNA reads TGTGCCAGCAGTTCCGACAGAATTGGGTATGGCTACACCTTC.